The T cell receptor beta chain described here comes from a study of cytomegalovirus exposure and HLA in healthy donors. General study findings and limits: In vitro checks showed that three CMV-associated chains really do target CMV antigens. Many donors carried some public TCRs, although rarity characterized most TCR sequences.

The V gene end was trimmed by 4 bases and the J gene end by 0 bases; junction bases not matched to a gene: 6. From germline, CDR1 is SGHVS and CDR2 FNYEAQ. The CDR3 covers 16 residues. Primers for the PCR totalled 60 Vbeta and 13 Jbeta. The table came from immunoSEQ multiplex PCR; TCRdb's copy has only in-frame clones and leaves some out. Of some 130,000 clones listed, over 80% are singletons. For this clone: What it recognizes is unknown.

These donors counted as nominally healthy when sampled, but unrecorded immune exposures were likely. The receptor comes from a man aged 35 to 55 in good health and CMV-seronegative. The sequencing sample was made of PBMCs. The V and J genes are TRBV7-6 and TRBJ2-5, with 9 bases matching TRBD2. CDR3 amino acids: CASSSRGTSYQETQYF. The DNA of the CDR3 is TGTGCCAGCAGCTCCCGTGGGACTAGCTACCAAGAGACCCAGTACTTC.